What follows are 8 T cell receptor beta chains derived from one specimen sequenced in a study of T cells in localized non-small cell lung cancer. Profiling relied on immunoSEQ multiplex PCR, and the TCRdb table lists in-frame clones only, not all of them. In the table there are tens of thousands of clones, roughly four fifths of which are singletons. The source material was peripheral blood, sampled before any cancer treatment. Source of these receptors: an older male donor with stage III squamous cell lung carcinoma.

The chain is built from TRBV5-1 and TRBJ2-5; a weak D match, TRBD1 (5 bases). Trimming shortened V by 6 bases and J by 2 bases, and 14 bases separated the two germline ends. Germline assignment: CDR1 SGHRS and CDR2 YFSETQ. The CDR3 loop spans 14 amino acids. The CDR3 loop reads CASKGQGSQETQYF. The CDR3 coding sequence is TGCGCCAGCAAGGGGCAGGGCTCACAAGAGACCCAGTACTTC.

This sequence joins TRBV4-2 and TRBJ2-6, with D uncertain. Germline loops: CDR1 LGHNA, CDR2 YNFKEQ. Trimming pared 0 bases from V and 8 bases from J, leaving 8 bases between. The CDR3 has 14 residues. The CDR3: CASSQDPATNVLTF. DNA of the CDR3: TGTGCCAGCAGCCAAGATCCGGCAACCAACGTCCTGACTTTC.

This clone was picked up one time. The chain joins TRBV7-2 to TRBJ1-4, with a possible D match to TRBD1 (6 bases). V lost 2 bases and J lost 8, with 12 bases in between. This CDR3 is 14 amino acids long. The germline gives CDR1 SGHTA, CDR2 FQGNSA. The CDR3 sequence is CASSLNGGGEKLFF. Here the CDR3 DNA reads TGTGCCAGCAGCTTAAATGGGGGCGGGGAAAAACTGTTTTTT.

V and J are TRBV18 and TRBJ1-4; D might be TRBD1 (5 bases). CDR1 is KGHSH and CDR2 is LQKENI in the germline V gene. The length of the CDR3 is 16 residues. The V end was cut by 0 bases, the J end by 7 bases, with 15 bases between. The CDR3 sequence is CASSPPIRERGEKLFF. In DNA, the CDR3 is TGTGCCAGCTCACCACCAATCAGGGAACGGGGTGAAAAACTGTTTTTT. The whole variable domain, remainder taken from reference TRBV18 and TRBJ1-4, is NAGVMQNPRHLVRRRGQEARLRCSPMKGHSHVYWYRQLPEEGLKFMVYLQKENIIDESGMPKERFSAEFPKEGPSILRIQQVVRGDSAAYFCASSPPIRERGEKLFFGSGTQLSVL.

The chain joins TRBV5-1 to TRBJ1-1; D remains ambiguous. There are 16 residues in the CDR3. Looked up from germline, CDR1 is SGHRS and CDR2 is YFSETQ. The V end was cut by 0 bases, the J end by 3 bases, with 15 bases between. The chain's CDR3 is CASSLGSRRFYTEAFF. The CDR3 bases are TGCGCCAGCAGCTTGGGTTCTCGGCGTTTCTACACTGAAGCTTTCTTT.

The chain joins TRBV6-1 to TRBJ1-1; D unresolved. CDR1 MNHNS and CDR2 SASEGT come from the germline V gene. V was clipped by 3 bases and J by 1 base, with 9 bases between them. The CDR3 is made up of 14 amino acids. The CDR3 is CASSDRASNTEAFF. The CDR3 DNA reads as TGTGCCAGCAGTGACCGAGCGTCGAACACTGAAGCTTTCTTT.

V is TRBV5-4 and J is TRBJ1-2; no clear D. This CDR3 has 15 residues. CDR1 and CDR2 (germline): SGHNT, YYREEE (reference sequence). Trimming took off 0 bases at V and 4 bases at J, with 13 bases between the two ends. For the CDR3, the DNA is TGTGCCAGCAGCTTGGCCACTCGTGCCTTCTATGGCTACACCTTC. This sequence encodes CASSLATRAFYGYTF.

The V and J genes are TRBV5-6 and TRBJ1-1; 7 nucleotides agree with TRBD1. CDR3 size: 13 residues. V shed 0 bases, J shed 7 bases, and the junction held 3 bases outside the gene matches. CDR1 SGHDT and CDR2 YYEEEE come from the germline V gene. The CDR3 nucleotides are TGTGCCAGCAGCTTGGGACAGGGTGATGAAGCTTTCTTT. Translated: CASSLGQGDEAFF. Together with reference TRBV5-6 and TRBJ1-1, the CDR3 gives the full variable domain: DAGVTQSPTHLIKTRGQQVTLRCSPKSGHDTVSWYQQALGQGPQFIFQYYEEEERQRGNFPDRFSGHQFPNYSSELNVNALLLGDSALYLCASSLGQGDEAFFGQGTRLTVV.